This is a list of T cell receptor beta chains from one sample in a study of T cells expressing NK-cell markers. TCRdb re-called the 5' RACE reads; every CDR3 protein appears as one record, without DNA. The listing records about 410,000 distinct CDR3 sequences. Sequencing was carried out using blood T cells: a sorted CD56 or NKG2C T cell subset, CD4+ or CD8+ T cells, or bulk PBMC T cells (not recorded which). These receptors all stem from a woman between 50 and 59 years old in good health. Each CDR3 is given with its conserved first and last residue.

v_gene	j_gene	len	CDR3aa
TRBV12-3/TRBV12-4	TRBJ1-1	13	CASRTTALLKAFF
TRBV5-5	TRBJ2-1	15	CASSPRDTYYNEQFF
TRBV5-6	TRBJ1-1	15	CASSFEGFRPTEAFF
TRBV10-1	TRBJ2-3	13	CASSEVGSDTQYF
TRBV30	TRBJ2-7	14	CAWGQGAINYEQYF
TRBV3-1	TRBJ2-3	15	CASSQVWDLTDTQYF
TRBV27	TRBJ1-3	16	CASSLSPPGTGNTIYF
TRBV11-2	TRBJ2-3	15	CASRRTSGIGDTQYF
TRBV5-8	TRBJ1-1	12	CASSLGPARAFF
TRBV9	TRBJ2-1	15	CASSVGISLDNEQFF
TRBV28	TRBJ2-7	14	CASTYAGLYYEQYF
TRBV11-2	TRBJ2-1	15	CASSLEPRPYNEQFF
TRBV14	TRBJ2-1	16	CASSKTGTSGGGGQFF
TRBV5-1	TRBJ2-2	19	CASSGIPGLAGGKTGELFF
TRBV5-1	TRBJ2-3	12	CASSPGHGTQYF
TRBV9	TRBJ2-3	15	CASSGTSGYTDTQYF
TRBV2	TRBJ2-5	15	CASSVQGAIQETQYF
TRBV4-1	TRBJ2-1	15	CASSLLGLVNNEQFF
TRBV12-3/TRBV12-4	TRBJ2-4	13	CASSKLREGIQYF
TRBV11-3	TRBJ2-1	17	CASSLLTPGLAPNEQFF
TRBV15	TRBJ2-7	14	CATSSRDGSYEQYF
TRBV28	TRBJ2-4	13	CASSGSAKNIQYF
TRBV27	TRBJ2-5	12	CASRRGTGTQYF
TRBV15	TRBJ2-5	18	CATSRVPGLAGARETQYF
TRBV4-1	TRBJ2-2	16	CASSQVPGQGAVELFF
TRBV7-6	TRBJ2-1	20	CASNQYTGTSGSGPRNEQFF
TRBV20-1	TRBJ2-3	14	CSASVPGITDTQYF
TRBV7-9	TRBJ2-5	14	CASSLKQGEETQYF
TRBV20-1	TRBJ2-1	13	CSATGSGASEQFF
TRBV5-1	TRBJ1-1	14	CASSLGDTNTEAFF
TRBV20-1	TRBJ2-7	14	CSGTVRTNSYEQYF
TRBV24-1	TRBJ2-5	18	CATSDLNDAGGNQETQYF
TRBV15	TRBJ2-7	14	CATSSIGTTYEQYF
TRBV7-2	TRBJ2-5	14	CASSLVAGVRTQYF
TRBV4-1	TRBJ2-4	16	CASSPPWDLAKNIQYF